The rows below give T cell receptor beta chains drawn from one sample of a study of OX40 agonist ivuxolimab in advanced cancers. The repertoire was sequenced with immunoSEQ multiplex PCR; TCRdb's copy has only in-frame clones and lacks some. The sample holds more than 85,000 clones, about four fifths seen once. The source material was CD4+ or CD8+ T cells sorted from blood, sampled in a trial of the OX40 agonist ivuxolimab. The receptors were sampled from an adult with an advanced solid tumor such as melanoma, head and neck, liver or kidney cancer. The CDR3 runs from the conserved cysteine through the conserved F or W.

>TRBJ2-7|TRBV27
CASSSPAYEQYF
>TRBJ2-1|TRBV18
CASSALGRGGEQFF
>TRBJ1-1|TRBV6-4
CASSTAPNTEAFF
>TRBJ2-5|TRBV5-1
CASSSTTWGETQYF
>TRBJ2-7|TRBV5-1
CASSFRGTSSYEQYF
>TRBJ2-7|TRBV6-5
CASSRQAGGYEQYF
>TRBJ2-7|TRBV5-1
CASSPQGEVYEQYF
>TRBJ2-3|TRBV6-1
CASSDVGTGITDTQYF
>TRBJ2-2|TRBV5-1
CASTRDSATGELFF
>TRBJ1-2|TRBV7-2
CASSLEGLGGYTF
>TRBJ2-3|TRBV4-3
CASSFWSGGEGTDTQYF
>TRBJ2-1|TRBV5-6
CASSLTAGAQFF
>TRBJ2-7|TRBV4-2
CASSHSGGGSAYEQYF
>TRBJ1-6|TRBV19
CASSIRGPNSPLHF
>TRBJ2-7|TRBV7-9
CASSLLWDNRYEQYF
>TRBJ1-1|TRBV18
CASSLQGFETEAFF
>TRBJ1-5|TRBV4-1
CASSQGGVAKPQHF
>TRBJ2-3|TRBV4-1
CASSPWTAKEDTQYF
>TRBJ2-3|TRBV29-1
CSFAGRSGSNADTQYF
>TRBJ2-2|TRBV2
CASSDNFGLAGGTGELFF
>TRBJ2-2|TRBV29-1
CSVVAGVNTGELFF
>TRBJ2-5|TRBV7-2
CASSPEAQAGSSQYF
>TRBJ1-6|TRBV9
CASSVAPGNSPLHF
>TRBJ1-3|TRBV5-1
CASSFEGTGNTIYF
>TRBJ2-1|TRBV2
CASSEELADYNEQFF
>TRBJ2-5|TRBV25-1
CASSVGRSFQETQYF
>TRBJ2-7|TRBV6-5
CASSYGGTPLEQYF
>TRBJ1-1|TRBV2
CASKWEGQMNTEAFF
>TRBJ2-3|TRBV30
CAWRAFSGKGTDTQYF
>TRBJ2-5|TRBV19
CASSIQGGGETQYF
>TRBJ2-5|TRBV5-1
CASSHLGGPETQYF
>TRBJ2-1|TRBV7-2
CASSLHIAGGNYNEQFF
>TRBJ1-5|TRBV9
CASSVGDSNQPQHF
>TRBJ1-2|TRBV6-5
CASRPAGPNYGYTF
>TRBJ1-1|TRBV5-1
CASSLADRQGKAFF
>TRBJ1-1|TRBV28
CASSLRSRQGNTEAFF
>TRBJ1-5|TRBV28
CASSLLDNNQPQHF
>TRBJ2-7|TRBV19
CASTLTGTGHYEQYF
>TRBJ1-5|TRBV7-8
CASSTDSNQPQHF
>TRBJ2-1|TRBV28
CASSSGGRYNEQFF
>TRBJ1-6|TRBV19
CASSRAREGRISPLHF
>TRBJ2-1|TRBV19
CASTRGVEQFF
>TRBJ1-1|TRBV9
CASSVTVNTEAFF
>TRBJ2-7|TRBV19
CASSVSGGAVGYEQYF
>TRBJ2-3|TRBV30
CAWRHAGGVADTQYF
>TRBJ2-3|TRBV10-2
CASSEVRATQYF
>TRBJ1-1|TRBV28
CASSAPPGVGTEAFF
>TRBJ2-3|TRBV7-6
CASSLLGQDYSTDTQYF
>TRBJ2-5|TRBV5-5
CASSFPSGRETQYF
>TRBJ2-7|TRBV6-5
CASSPRDGDYEQYF